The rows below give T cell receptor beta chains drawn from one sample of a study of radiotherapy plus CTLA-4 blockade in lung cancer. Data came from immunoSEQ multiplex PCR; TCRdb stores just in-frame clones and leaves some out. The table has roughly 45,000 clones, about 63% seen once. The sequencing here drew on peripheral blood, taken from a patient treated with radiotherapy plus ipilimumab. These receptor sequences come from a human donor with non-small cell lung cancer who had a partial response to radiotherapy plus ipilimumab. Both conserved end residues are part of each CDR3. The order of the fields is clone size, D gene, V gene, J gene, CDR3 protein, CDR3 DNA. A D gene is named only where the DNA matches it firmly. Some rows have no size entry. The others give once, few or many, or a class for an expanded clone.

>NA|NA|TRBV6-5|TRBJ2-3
CASSYRRGGVDTQYF
TGTGCCAGCAGTTACCGTAGGGGGGGAGTAGATACGCAGTATTTT
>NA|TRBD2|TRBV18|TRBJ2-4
CASSSGSSGLAGQSGHF
TGTGCCAGCTCATCCGGGAGTTCCGGGCTAGCGGGACAGTCCGGGCACTTC
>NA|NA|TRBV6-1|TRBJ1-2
CASSEIVGYTF
TGTGCCAGCAGTGAAATAGTCGGCTACACCTTC
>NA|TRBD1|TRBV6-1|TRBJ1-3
CASSERAQGQAFGNTIYF
TGTGCCAGCAGTGAACGCGCCCAGGGACAGGCCTTTGGAAACACCATATATTTT
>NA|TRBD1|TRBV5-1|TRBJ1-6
CGRPTGKYSPLHF
TGCGGACGACCGACAGGGAAATACTCACCCCTCCACTTT
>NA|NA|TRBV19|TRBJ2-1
CASTLGLVGNEQFF
TGTGCCAGTACCCTCGGTCTAGTCGGGAATGAGCAGTTCTTC
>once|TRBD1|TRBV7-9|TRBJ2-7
CASSLAVRGLGPSYEQYF
TGTGCCAGCAGCTTAGCCGTCAGGGGGCTCGGTCCCTCCTACGAGCAGTACTTC
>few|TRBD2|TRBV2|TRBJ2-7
CASRGTSGSGEQYF
TGTGCCAGCCGGGGGACTAGCGGGAGTGGCGAGCAGTACTTC
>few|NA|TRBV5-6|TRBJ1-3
CASSLQSGNTIYF
TGTGCCAGCAGCTTGCAGTCCGGAAACACCATATATTTT
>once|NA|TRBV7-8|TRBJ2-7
CASSLVRLAGSNEQYF
TGTGCCAGCAGCTTAGTGAGGCTCGCGGGGAGCAACGAGCAGTACTTC
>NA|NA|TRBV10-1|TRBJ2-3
CASSGRSGGRMDTQYF
TGCGCCAGCAGTGGAAGGTCTGGGGGCAGGATGGATACGCAGTATTTT
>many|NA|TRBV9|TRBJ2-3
CASSVGADTQYF
TGTGCCAGCAGCGTAGGCGCAGATACGCAGTATTTT
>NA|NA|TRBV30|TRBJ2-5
CAWLEGASETQYF
TGTGCCTGGCTGGAGGGGGCGTCGGAGACCCAGTACTTC
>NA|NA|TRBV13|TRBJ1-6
CASSLGGRSSSPLHF
TGTGCCAGCAGCCTCGGGGGTAGATCCAGCTCACCCCTCCACTTT